This entry features one TCR beta chain sequence. Its antigen remains unknown. Germline V gene sequence: CDR1 MGHRA, CDR2 YSYEKL. The CDR3 spans 13 residues. Between the trimmed V and J ends, which lost 2 bases and 7 bases, there was a span of 11 bases. A sample-barcoded 5' primer and a J-beta primer mix were used in a second PCR of roughly 7 to 12 cycles. A 12-random-nucleotide template-switch adaptor tagged each cDNA molecule. TCRdb re-analysed the 5' RACE reads in MiXCR, keeping a single row per CDR3 protein. The table lists some 1,500,000 distinct CDR3 sequences, 35% to 45% of them singletons, with around 4% in the top ten. The data are from a study of blood T cells in healthy people across ages. General study points: Possibly confounding the expanded clonotype changes was the fact that donor CMV status was unknown.

Each sample yielded at least 6 million isolated PBMCs. Sequences were obtained from blood. The receptor's source is a woman younger than 35 in good health. J is TRBJ1-1 and V is TRBV4-1; weak D call: TRBD1 (5 bases). The CDR3 bases are TGCGCCAGCAGCCAACCCTGGGGGAGTGAAGCTTTCTTT. Amino acids: CASSQPWGSEAFF.